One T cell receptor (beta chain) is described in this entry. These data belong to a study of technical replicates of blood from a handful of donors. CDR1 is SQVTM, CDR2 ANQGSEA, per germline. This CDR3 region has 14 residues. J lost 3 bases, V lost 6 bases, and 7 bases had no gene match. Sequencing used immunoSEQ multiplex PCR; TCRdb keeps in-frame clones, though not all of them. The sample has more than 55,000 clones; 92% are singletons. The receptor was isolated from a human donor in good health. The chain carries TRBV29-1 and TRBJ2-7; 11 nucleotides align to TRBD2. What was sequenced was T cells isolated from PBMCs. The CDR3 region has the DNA TGCAGCGTGGGGACTAGCGGATCCTACTACGAGCAGTACTTC. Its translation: CSVGTSGSYYEQYF.